One and the same sample provided the 8 T cell receptor beta chains below, sequenced in a study of metastatic and nonmetastatic thyroid tumors. Each patient came to thyroid surgery without any prior treatment (of any kind). TCRdb called clones again from the PCR reads with MiXCR. The sample has around 45,000 clones, about 4% seen once. Sequenced material: blood. Source of these receptors: a female donor with papillary thyroid cancer or a benign thyroid nodule (not recorded which). Some clones in this sample may be carry-over from other donors' samples.

Notes on this clone: Sequence at one end of the junction differs from germline and may be a read error. V is TRBV2 and J is TRBJ2-5, with D maybe TRBD2 (5 bases). The CDR3 consists of 14 residues. Germline loops: CDR1 SNHLY, CDR2 FYNNEI. Here the CDR3 reads CATSDPDGLETQYF. Written as DNA, the CDR3 is TGTGCCACCAGTGACCCCGACGGACTAGAGACCCAGTACTTC. The entire variable domain, with the rest obtained from reference TRBV2 and TRBJ2-5, is as follows: EPEVTQTPSHQVTQMGQEVILRCVPISNHLYFYWYRQILGQKVEFLVSFYNNEISEKSEIFDDQFSVERPDGSNFTLKIRSTKLEDSAMYFCATSDPDGLETQYFGPGTRLLVL.

This clone was found many times. The rearrangement uses TRBV11-2 and TRBJ1-3; no reliable D call. Germline CDR1 SGHAT, CDR2 FQNNGV. This CDR3 has 12 amino acids. The CDR3 nucleotides are TGTGTAGTCACAAGCTCTGGAAACACCATATATTTT. This translates into CVVTSSGNTIYF.

Comment on this clone: The DNA is left out, because the CDR3 cannot be placed on it with certainty; the CDR3 is given as TCRdb lists it. The chain employs TRBV6-5 and TRBJ2-7. The germline CDR1 and CDR2 sequences are MNHEY and SVGAGI. The CDR3 length is 14 residues, termini included. CDR3 region: CASSSSGALYEQYF.

This clone was seen only a few times. At one boundary the junction diverges from the germline segment, which might be a read error. The genes are TRBV2 and TRBJ1-5, with D uncertain. The CDR3 extends over 13 amino acids. The germline gives CDR1 SNHLY, CDR2 FYNNEI. CDR3 residues: CASSGKGNQPQNF. For the CDR3, the DNA is TGTGCCAGCAGTGGGAAGGGCAATCAGCCCCAGAATTTT.

This clone was observed many times. The CDR3 nucleotides read TGTGCCAGCAGTGAACTAGCGGGAGGGGCAGATACGCAGTATTTT. Its translation: CASSELAGGADTQYF. The chain employs TRBV6-4 and TRBJ2-3; 13 nucleotides agree with TRBD2. J lost 4 bases, V lost 3 bases, and 1 base had no gene match. The CDR3 length is 15 residues. Germline V lookup: CDR1 MRHNA, CDR2 SNTAGT.

This clone was seen ten or more times. The chain uses TRBV6-1 and TRBJ2-5; 13 nucleotides match TRBD2. Trimming at V came to 3 bases and at J to 5 bases, leaving 12 bases not matched to a gene. Germline V lookup: CDR1 MNHNS, CDR2 SASEGT. CDR3 length: 18 amino acids. CDR3: CASSDRLAGGSFFETQYF. In DNA form, the CDR3 reads TGTGCCAGCAGTGACCGACTAGCGGGAGGTAGTTTCTTTGAGACCCAGTACTTC.

On this clone itself: This may stem from a read error, because a much larger clone lies one nucleotide away. The chain has TRBV5-1 and TRBJ2-6; D unclear. Trimming shortened V by 2 bases and J by 0 bases, and 6 bases separated the two germline ends. From germline, CDR1 is SGHRS and CDR2 YFSETQ. CDR3 length: 15 amino acids. The CDR3 reads CASSFISSGANVLTF. In DNA, the CDR3 is TGCGCCAGCAGCTTCATCAGCTCTGGGGCCAACGTCCTGACTTTC.

This clone was observed at least ten times. The chain carries TRBV6-1 and TRBJ1-1; 7 bases agree with TRBD1. The CDR3 totals 13 residues. The germline gives CDR1 MNHNS, CDR2 SASEGT. J was trimmed by 8 bases and V by 8 bases; bases with no gene match: 11. The CDR3 DNA sequence: TGTGCCAGCTGCCGGGACAGCCCACCGGAAGCTTTCTTT. Its translation is CASCRDSPPEAFF.